This T cell receptor beta chain stems from a study of PD-L1 blockade in urothelial cancer. Clones were read by immunoSEQ multiplex PCR, and TCRdb kept only the in-frame ones, dropping some. Found here are some 41,000 clones, 88% of them singletons; the top ten hold around 4.2%. V gave up 5 bases and J gave up 6 bases, with 8 bases separating them. Germline CDR1 is DFQATT and CDR2 is SNEGSKA (reference sequence). This CDR3 contains 10 residues. The TCR sequence derives from a man older than 75 with urothelial cancer. This chain uses TRBV20-1 with TRBJ2-7; a weak D match, TRBD2 (5 bases). The sample consisted of PBMCs, taken around atezolizumab (anti-PD-L1) treatment. In DNA, the CDR3 is TGCAGTGCTTGGCGGGCCGAGCAGTACTTC. This encodes CSAWRAEQYF.